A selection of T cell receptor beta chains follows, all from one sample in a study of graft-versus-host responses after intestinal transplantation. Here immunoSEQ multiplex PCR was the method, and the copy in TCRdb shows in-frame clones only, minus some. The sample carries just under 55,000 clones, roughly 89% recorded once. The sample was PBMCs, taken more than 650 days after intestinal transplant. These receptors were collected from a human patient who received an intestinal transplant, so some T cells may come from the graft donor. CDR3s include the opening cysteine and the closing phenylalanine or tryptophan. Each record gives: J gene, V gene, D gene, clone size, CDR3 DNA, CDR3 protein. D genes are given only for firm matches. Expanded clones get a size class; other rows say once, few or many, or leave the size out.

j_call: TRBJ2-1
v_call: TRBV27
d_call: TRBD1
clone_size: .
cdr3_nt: TGTGCCAGCAGTTCGACAGGGACCCTCTACAATGAGCAGTTCTTC
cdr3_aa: CASSSTGTLYNEQFF

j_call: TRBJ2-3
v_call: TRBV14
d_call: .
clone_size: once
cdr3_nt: TGTGCCAGCAGCCCCGGCGGATATACGCAGTATTTT
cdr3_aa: CASSPGGYTQYF

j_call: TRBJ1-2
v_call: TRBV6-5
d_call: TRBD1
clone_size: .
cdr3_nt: TGTGCCAGCTCGGACAGGGGTCGGAGTGGCTACACCTTC
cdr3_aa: CASSDRGRSGYTF

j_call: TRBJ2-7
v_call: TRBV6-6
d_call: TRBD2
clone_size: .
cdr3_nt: TGTGCCAGCAGTTCGGGAGGGGGGACCTACGAGCAGTACTTC
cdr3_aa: CASSSGGGTYEQYF

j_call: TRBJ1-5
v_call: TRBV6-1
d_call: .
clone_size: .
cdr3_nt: TGTGCCAGCAGTGAAGCAATGGGGAGTCGCCAGCCCCAGCATTTT
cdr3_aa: CASSEAMGSRQPQHF

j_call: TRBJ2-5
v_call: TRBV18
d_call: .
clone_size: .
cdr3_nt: TGTGCCAGCTCACCACCGTCCGGGGGGCGGGCGACCCAGTACTTC
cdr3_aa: CASSPPSGGRATQYF

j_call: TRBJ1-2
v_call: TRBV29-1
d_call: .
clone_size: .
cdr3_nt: TGCAGCGGGCAGGACAGAGACTATGGCTACACCTTC
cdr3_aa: CSGQDRDYGYTF

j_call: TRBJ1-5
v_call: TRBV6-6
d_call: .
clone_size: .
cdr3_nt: TGTGCCAGCAGTTACTCTTACCGGAGCAATCAGCCCCAGCATTTT
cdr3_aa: CASSYSYRSNQPQHF

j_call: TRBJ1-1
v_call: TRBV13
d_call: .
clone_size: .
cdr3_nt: TGTGCCAGCAGCTTCCGAAGGGGATTTAGCACTGAAGCTTTCTTT
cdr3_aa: CASSFRRGFSTEAFF

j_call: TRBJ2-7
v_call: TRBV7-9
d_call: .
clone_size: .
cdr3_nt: TGTGCCAGCAGCGCTAGCACCTACTCAGGGGTTACCTACGAGCAGTACTTC
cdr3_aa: CASSASTYSGVTYEQYF

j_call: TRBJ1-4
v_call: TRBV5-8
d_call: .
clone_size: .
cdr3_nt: TGTGCCAGCAGCTTGATTGGGACAACTAATGAAAAACTGTTTTTT
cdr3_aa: CASSLIGTTNEKLFF

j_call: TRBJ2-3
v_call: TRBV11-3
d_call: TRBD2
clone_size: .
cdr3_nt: TGTGCCAGCAGCCGAGAATTGCGGGAGACAGATACGCAGTATTTT
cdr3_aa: CASSRELRETDTQYF

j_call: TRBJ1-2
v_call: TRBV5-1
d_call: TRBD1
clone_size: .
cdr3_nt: TGCGCCAGCAGTACCGGGACAGGGGGATATGGCTACACCTTC
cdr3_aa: CASSTGTGGYGYTF

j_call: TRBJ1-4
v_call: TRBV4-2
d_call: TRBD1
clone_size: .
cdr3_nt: TGTGCCAGCAGTCAAATCCCGGGACAGAATAATGAAAAACTGTTTTTT
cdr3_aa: CASSQIPGQNNEKLFF

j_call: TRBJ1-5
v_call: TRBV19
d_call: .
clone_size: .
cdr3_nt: TGTGCCAGTAGTTCCAGGGATAGCAATCAGCCCCAGCATTTT
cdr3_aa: CASSSRDSNQPQHF

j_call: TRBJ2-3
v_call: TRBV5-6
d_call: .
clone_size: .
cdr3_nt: TGTGCCAGCAGCTTGGTGACCAGGCGATCTAGCACAGATACGCAGTATTTT
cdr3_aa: CASSLVTRRSSTDTQYF

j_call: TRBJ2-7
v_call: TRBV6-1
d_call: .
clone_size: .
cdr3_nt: TGTGCCAGCAGTGAGAGAGGACTATATCGCTACGAGCAGTACTTC
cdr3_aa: CASSERGLYRYEQYF

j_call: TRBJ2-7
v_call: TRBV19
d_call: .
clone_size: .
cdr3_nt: TGTGCCAGTAGTACCCACCAGCGGAACTCCTACGAGCAGTACTTC
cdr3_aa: CASSTHQRNSYEQYF

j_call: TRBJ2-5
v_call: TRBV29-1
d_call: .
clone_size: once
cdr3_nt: TGCAGCGTTGATCTCTCCGTGGAGACCCAGTACTTC
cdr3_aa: CSVDLSVETQYF

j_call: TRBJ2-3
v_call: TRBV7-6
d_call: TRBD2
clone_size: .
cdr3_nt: TGTGCCAGCAGCTTAGACAGCGGGGGGGCGATTGGGGATACGCAGTATTTT
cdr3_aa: CASSLDSGGAIGDTQYF

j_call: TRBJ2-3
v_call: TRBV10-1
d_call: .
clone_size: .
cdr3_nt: TGCGCCAGCAGTGAGTCATGGGGGGGGCTTGCAGATACGCAGTATTTT
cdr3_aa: CASSESWGGLADTQYF

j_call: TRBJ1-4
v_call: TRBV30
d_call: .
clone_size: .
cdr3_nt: TGTGCCTGGAGCGAACCCGGGACGGTGAATGAAAAACTGTTTTTT
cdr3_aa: CAWSEPGTVNEKLFF

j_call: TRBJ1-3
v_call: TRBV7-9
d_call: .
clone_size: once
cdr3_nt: TGTGCCAGCAGCTTAGAAGGGGGAATCTCTGGAAACACCATATATTTT
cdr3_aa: CASSLEGGISGNTIYF

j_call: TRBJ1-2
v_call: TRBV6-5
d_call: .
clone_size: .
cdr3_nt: TGTGCCAGCAGTTCTCCCGGTCGGTCCGGCTACACCTTC
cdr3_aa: CASSSPGRSGYTF

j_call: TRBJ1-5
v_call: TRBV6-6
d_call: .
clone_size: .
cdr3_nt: TGTGCCAGCAGGTCACAGGGTGGGGACAATCAGCCCCAGCATTTT
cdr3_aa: CASRSQGGDNQPQHF

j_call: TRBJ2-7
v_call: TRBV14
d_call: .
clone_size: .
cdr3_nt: TGTGCCAGCAGCCAAAGGACGTCCTACGAGCAGTACTTC
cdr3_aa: CASSQRTSYEQYF

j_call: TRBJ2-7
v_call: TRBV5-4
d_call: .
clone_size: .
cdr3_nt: TGTGCCAGCAGCTTGGCCGTTGGACCGTACGAGCAGTACTTC
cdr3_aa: CASSLAVGPYEQYF

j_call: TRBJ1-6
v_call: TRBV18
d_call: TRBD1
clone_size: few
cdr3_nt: TGTGCCAGCTCACCGGGACAGGGCTCACCCCTCCACTTT
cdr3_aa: CASSPGQGSPLHF

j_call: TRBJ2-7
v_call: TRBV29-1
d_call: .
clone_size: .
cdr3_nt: TGCAGCGTTGAACGTGTGGGGGAGTCTTCGTACGAGCAGTACTTC
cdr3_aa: CSVERVGESSYEQYF

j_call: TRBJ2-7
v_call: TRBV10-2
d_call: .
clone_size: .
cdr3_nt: TGCGCCAGCAGTCCCTACCCCGGGGGGCCCTACGAGCAGTACTTC
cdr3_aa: CASSPYPGGPYEQYF

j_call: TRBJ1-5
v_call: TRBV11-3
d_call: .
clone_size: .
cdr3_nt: TGTGCCAGCAGCTTTTACAATCAGCCCCAGCATTTT
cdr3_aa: CASSFYNQPQHF

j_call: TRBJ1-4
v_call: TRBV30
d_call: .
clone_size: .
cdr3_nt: TGTGCCTGGAGAGGCAGGGGAACTAATGAAAAACTGTTTTTT
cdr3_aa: CAWRGRGTNEKLFF

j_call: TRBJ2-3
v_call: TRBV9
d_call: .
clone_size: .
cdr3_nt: TGTGCCAGCAGCGTGAGCCCGGGACCACCCACAGATACGCAGTATTTT
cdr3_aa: CASSVSPGPPTDTQYF

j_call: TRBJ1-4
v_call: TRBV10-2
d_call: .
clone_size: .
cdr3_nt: TGCGCCACGGGGGGCCTTAATGAAAAACTGTTTTTT
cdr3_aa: CATGGLNEKLFF

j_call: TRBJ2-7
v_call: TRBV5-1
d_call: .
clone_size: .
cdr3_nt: TGCGCCAGCAGTTCGATGAGCTACGAGCAGTACTTC
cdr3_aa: CASSSMSYEQYF

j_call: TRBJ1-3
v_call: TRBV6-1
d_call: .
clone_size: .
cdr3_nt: TGTGCCAGCAACTATGGGGACCCCTCTGGAAACACCATATATTTT
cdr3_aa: CASNYGDPSGNTIYF

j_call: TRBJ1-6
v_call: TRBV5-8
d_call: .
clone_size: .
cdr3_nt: TGTGCCAGCAGCTTGGATTGGGGCGCCTATAATTCACCCCTCCACTTT
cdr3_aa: CASSLDWGAYNSPLHF

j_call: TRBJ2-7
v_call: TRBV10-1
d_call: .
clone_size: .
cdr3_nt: TGCGCCAGCAGTGAGCCCGACAGTGACCCCTCCTACGAGCAGTACTTC
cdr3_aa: CASSEPDSDPSYEQYF

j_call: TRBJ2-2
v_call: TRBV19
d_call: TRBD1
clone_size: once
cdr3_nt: TGTGCCAGTAGTATATCACCGGGACAGATAAACACCGGGGAGCTGTTTTTT
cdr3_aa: CASSISPGQINTGELFF

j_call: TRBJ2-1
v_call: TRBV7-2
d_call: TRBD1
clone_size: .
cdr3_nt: TGTGCCAGCAGCATAATAGGACAGGGCTCCTACAATGAGCAGTTCTTC
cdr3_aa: CASSIIGQGSYNEQFF

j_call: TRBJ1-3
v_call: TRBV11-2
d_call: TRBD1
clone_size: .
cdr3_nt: TGTGCCAGCAGCCCGCTCGCTCCTCCGGGACAGGGCACGGGAAACACCATATATTTT
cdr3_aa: CASSPLAPPGQGTGNTIYF

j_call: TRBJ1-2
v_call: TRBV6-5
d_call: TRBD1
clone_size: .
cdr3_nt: TGTGCCAGCAGTACTGCAGGGGGCAGATATGGCTACACCTTC
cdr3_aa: CASSTAGGRYGYTF

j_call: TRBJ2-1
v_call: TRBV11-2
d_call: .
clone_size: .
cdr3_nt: TGTGCCAGCAGCTGGACCCACCGGGACAACAATGAGCAGTTCTTC
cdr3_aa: CASSWTHRDNNEQFF

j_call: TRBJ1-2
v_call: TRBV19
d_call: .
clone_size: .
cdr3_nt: TGTGCCAGTAGTATAGGGCGGGGCAGCCCGAACTATGGCTACACCTTC
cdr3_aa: CASSIGRGSPNYGYTF

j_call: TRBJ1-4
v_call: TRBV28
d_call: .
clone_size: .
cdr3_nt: TGTGCCAGCAGTCCGGTGAACGGGGGGCCTTTAATGAAAAGGCTGTTTTTT
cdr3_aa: CASSPVNGGPLMKRLFF

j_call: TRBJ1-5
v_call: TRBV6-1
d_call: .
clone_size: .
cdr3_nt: TGTGCCAGCAGCAGACAGGCCGATAGCAATCAGCCCCAGCATTTT
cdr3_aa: CASSRQADSNQPQHF

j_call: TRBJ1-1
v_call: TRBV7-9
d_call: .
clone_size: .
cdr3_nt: TGTGCCAGCAGCGCTACAGAGAACACTGAAGCTTTCTTT
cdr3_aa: CASSATENTEAFF

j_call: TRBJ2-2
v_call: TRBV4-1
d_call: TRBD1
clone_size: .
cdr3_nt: TGCGCCGGCAGCCGGGGGACAGGGGGCACCGGGGAGCTGTTTTTT
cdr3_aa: CAGSRGTGGTGELFF

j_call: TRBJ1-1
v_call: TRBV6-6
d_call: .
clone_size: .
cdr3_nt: TGTGCCAGCAGTTATACAGAGAACACTGAAGCTTTCTTT
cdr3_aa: CASSYTENTEAFF

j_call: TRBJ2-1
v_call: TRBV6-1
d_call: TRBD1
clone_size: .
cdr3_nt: TGTGCCAGCGCTCCTCGACAGGGTGCCGGCAATGAGCAGTTCTTC
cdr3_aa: CASAPRQGAGNEQFF

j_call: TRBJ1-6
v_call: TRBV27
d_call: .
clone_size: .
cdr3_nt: TGTGCCAGCAGTACTCTCCGGGGGGTTGGGAATTCACCCCTCCACTTT
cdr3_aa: CASSTLRGVGNSPLHF

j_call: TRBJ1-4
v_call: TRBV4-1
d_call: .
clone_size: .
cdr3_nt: TGCGCCAGCAGCGCCCCGGAACTAAATGAAAAACTGTTTTTT
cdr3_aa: CASSAPELNEKLFF

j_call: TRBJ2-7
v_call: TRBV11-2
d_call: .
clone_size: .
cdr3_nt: TGTGCCAGCAGCTACGTTCAGGGAGGCGAGCAGTACTTC
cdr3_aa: CASSYVQGGEQYF